Below, one T cell receptor beta chain is given with its context. The authors ran a second PCR of 7 to 11 cycles using a sample-barcoded 5' primer and a J-beta primer mix. The template-switch adaptor was a 5' adaptor with 12 random nucleotides. It tagged each cDNA molecule. TCRdb ran MiXCR on the 5' RACE reads and lists one entry per CDR3 protein. The sample has about 640,000 distinct CDR3 sequences, approximately 40% seen once. This sample stems from a study of blood T cells in healthy people across ages. The CDR3 is 12 residues long. Trimming took 8 bases from V and 4 from J, leaving 11 bases between them. Germline V gives CDR1 MDHEN, CDR2 SYDVKM.

Source material: blood. The chain recombines TRBV28 with TRBJ1-2; a weak D match, TRBD1 (5 bases). This TCR was sampled from an elderly man in good health. Written as DNA, the CDR3 is TGTGCCAGCGGGCAGGGCCTCTATGGCTACACCTTC. This encodes CASGQGLYGYTF.